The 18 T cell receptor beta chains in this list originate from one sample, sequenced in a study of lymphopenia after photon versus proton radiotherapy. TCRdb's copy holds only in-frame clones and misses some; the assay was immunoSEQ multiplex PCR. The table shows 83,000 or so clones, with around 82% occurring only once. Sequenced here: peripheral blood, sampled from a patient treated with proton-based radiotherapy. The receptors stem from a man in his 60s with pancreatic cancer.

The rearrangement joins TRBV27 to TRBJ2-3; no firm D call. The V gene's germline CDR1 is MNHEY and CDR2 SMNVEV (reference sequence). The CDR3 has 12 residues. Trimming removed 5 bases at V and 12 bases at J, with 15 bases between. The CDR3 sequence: CASSPTRSYQYF. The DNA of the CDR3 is TGTGCCAGCAGTCCGACGCGCTCCTACCAGTATTTT.

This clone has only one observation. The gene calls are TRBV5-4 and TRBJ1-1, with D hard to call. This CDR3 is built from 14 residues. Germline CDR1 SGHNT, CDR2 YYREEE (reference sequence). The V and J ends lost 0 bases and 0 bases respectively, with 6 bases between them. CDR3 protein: CASSLGILNTEAFF. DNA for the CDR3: TGTGCCAGCAGCTTGGGGATCTTGAACACTGAAGCTTTCTTT.

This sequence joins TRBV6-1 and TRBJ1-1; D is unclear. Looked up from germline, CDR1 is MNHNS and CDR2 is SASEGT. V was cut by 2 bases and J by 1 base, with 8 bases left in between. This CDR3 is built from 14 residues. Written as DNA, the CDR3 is TGTGCCAGCAGTGAAAAAGTGGAGAACACTGAAGCTTTCTTT. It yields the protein CASSEKVENTEAFF.

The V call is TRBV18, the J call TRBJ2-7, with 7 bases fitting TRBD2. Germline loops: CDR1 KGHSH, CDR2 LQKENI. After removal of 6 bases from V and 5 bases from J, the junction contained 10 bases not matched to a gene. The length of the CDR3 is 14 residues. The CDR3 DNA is TGTGCCAGCTCCGCCTCCGCGGGAGCACACGAGCAGTACTTC. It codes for CASSASAGAHEQYF. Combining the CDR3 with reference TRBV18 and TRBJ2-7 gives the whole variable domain NAGVMQNPRHLVRRRGQEARLRCSPMKGHSHVYWYRQLPEEGLKFMVYLQKENIIDESGMPKERFSAEFPKEGPSILRIQQVVRGDSAAYFCASSASAGAHEQYFGPGTRLTVT.

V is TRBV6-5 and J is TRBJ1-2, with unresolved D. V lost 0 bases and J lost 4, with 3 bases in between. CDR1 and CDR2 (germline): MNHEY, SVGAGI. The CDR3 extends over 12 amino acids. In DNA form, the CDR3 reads TGTGCCAGCAGTTACTCAGGCTATGGCTACACCTTC. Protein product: CASSYSGYGYTF.

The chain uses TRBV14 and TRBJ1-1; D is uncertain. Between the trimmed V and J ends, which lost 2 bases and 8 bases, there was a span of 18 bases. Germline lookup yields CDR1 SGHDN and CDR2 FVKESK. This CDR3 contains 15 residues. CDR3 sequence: CASSQSLSFTGEAFF. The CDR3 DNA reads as TGTGCCAGCAGCCAATCTTTGAGCTTTACGGGGGAAGCTTTCTTT.

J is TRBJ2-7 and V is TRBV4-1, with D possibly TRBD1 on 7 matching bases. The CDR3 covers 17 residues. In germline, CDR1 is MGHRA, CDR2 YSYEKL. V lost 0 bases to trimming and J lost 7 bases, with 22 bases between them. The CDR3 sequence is CASSQDDRATRRGEQYF. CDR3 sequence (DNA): TGCGCCAGCAGCCAAGATGACAGGGCGACAAGGAGGGGAGAGCAGTACTTC.

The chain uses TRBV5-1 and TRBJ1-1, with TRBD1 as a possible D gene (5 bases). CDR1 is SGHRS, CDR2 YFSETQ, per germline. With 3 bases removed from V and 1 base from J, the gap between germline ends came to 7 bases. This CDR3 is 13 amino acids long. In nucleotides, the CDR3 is TGCGCCAGCAGCTATACAGGGAACACTGAAGCTTTCTTT. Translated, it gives CASSYTGNTEAFF.

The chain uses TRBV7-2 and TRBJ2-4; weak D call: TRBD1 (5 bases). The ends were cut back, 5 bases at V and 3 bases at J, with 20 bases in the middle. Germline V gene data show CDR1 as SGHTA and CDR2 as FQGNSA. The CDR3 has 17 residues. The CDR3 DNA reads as TGTGCCAGCAGCCCACAGTCCAGGGAATGGGGCAAAAACATTCAGTACTTC. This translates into CASSPQSREWGKNIQYF.

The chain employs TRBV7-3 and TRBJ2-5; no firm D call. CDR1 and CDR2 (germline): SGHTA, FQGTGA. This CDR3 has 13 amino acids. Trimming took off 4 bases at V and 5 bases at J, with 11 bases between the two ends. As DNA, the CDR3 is TGTGCCAGCAGCTCCGACATCGGGGAGACCCAGTACTTC. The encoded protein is CASSSDIGETQYF.

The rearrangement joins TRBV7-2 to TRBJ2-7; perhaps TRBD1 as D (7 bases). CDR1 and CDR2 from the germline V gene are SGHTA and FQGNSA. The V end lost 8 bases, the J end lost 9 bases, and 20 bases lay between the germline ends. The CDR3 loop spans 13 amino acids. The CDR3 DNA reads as TGTGCCAGCGGCGGGCAGGGGGGTATACGGCAGTACTTC. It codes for CASGGQGGIRQYF.

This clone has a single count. CDR3 loop: CASSLGGPLAGVSYEQYF. In DNA, the CDR3 is TGCGCCAGCAGCTTGGGAGGTCCGCTAGCGGGAGTGTCCTACGAGCAGTACTTC. This chain links TRBV5-1 with TRBJ2-7, with TRBD2 matching over 10 bases. The CDR3 covers 18 residues. Trimming took 0 bases from V and 1 from J; bases not matched to a gene: 10. The germline V gene has CDR1 SGHRS and CDR2 YFSETQ.

CDR3 in amino acids: CASSRQQGYGYTF. In nucleotides, the CDR3 is TGTGCCAGCAGCCGACAGCAAGGGTATGGCTACACCTTC. The chain has TRBV4-2 and TRBJ1-2; possibly TRBD1 for D (5 bases). CDR3 length: 13 residues. The germline CDR1 and CDR2 sequences are LGHNA and YNFKEQ. The V end lost 4 bases, the J end lost 5 bases, and 11 bases lay between the germline ends.

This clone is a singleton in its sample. CDR3 region: CASSARLAGGDDEQYF. CDR3 bases: TGTGCCAGCAGCGCCCGACTAGCGGGAGGGGATGATGAGCAGTACTTC. The chain recombines TRBV5-5 with TRBJ2-7; 14 positions agree with TRBD2. The germline gives CDR1 SGHKS, CDR2 YYEKEE (reference sequence). The V gene end was trimmed by 4 bases and the J gene end by 7 bases; junction bases not matched to a gene: 10. The CDR3 totals 16 residues.

CDR3 protein: CASSAVGPYEQYF. The CDR3 nucleotides read TGTGCCAGCAGCGCCGTTGGGCCCTACGAGCAGTACTTC. The chain is built from TRBV2 and TRBJ2-7, with no clear D. Per germline, CDR1 SNHLY and CDR2 FYNNEI. This CDR3 comprises 13 residues. The V end lost 6 bases, the J end lost 2 bases, and 11 bases lay between the germline ends. The full variable domain, with the rest looked up from reference TRBV2 and TRBJ2-7, is EPEVTQTPSHQVTQMGQEVILRCVPISNHLYFYWYRQILGQKVEFLVSFYNNEISEKSEIFDDQFSVERPDGSNFTLKIRSTKLEDSAMYFCASSAVGPYEQYFGPGTRLTVT.

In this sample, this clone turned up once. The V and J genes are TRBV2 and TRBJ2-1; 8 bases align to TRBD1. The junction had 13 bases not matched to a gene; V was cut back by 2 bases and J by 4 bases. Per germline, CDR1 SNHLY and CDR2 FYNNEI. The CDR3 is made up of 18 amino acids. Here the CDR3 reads CASSEKSPGQAYYNEQFF. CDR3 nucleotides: TGTGCCAGCAGTGAAAAATCCCCGGGACAGGCTTATTACAATGAGCAGTTCTTC.

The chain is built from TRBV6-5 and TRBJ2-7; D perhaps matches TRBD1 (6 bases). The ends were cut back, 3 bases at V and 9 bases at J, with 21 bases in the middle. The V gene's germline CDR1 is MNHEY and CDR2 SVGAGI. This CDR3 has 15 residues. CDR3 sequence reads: CASSYTGFEGTTQYF. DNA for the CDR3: TGTGCCAGCAGTTATACAGGGTTTGAGGGCACGACGCAGTACTTC.

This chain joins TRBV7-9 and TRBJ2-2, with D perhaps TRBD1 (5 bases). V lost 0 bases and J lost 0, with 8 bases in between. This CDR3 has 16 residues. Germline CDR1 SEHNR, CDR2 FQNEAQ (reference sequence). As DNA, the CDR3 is TGTGCCAGCAGCTTAGCGGGGCGTTCGAACACCGGGGAGCTGTTTTTT. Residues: CASSLAGRSNTGELFF.